The count of the clone carrying this T cell receptor beta chain is one. Assay used: immunoSEQ multiplex PCR; TCRdb lists only in-frame clones, some missing. The table records over 200,000 clones, roughly 87% of them present only once. This entry comes from a study of blood T cell repertoires in COVID-19. At the level of the study: COVID-19 samples collected from the United States, Italy and Spain covered acute and convalescent phases. From T cells, B-cell-depleted T cells, or PBMCs came the material, which was cDNA or gDNA.

The specimen was peripheral blood. This sequence was found in a man between 35 and 55 years old with active or convalescent COVID-19.

The CDR3 here is CASSPAPGDEQFF. Written as DNA, the CDR3 is TGTGCCAGCAGCCCAGCCCCCGGAGATGAGCAGTTCTTC. The chain employs TRBV7-9 and TRBJ2-1; D is ambiguous. The CDR3 has 13 residues. V was pared by 5 bases and J by 8 bases, with 13 bases between. Germline lookup yields CDR1 SEHNR and CDR2 FQNEAQ (reference sequence).